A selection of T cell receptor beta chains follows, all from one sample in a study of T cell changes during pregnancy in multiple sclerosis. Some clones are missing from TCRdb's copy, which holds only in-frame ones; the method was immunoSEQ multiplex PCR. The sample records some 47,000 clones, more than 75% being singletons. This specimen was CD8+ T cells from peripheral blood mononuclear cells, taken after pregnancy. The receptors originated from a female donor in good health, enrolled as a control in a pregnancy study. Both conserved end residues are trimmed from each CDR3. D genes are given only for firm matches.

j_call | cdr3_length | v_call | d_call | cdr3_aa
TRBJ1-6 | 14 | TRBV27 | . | ASSSHPRGTNSPLH
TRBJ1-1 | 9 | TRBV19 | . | ASMGHTEAF
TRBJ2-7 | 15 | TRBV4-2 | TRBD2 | ASSQVLPSGGLGEQY
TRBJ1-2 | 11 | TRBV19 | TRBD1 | ASSSGQDYGYT
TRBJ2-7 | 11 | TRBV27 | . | ASSLGPQGEQY
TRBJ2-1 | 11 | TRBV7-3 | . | ASSLTGYNEQF
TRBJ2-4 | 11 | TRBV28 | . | ASSGPQRNIQY
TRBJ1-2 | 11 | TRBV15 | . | ATSRDTGNGYT
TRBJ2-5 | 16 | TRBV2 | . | ASSELVRVQDSEETQY
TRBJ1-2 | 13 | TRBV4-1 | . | ASSPDAGSNYGYT